This is a list of T cell receptor beta chains from one sample in a study of blood T cell repertoires in COVID-19. Sequenced by immunoSEQ multiplex PCR; TCRdb stores in-frame clones only, minus some. Among about 83,000 clones listed, approximately 78% were seen once. Sequenced sample: peripheral blood. The source of these receptors is a woman of 80 years or more with acute or convalescent COVID-19. Each CDR3 is given with its conserved first and last residue. A D gene is named only where the DNA matches it firmly. Clone size is not always given. Where it is, it says once, few, many or a class for expanded clones.

clone size,D gene,V gene,J gene,CDR3 DNA,CDR3 protein
-,-,TRBV9,TRBJ1-1,TGTGCCAGCAGCGTAGTTAGTCCCACTGAAGCTTTCTTT,CASSVVSPTEAFF
-,-,TRBV19,TRBJ1-2,TGTGCCAGTAGTATTCTGGTCCGCGAGAACTATGGCTACACCTTC,CASSILVRENYGYTF
-,TRBD1,TRBV30,TRBJ1-6,TGTGCCTGGAGTGTAGGTGAATTGGGGTTGGGACAGTATAATTCACCCCTCCACTTT,CAWSVGELGLGQYNSPLHF
-,-,TRBV13,TRBJ1-5,TGTGCCAGCAGCAAGGCTAGGGGACTGGATAGGAATCAGCCCCAGCATTTT,CASSKARGLDRNQPQHF
-,-,TRBV11-2,TRBJ1-2,TGTGCCAGCAGCTTAGATCGGCAGGGTGGCTACACCTTC,CASSLDRQGGYTF
-,-,TRBV7-3,TRBJ2-3,TGTGCCAGCAGCTTAGACGCGGGGCGCACAGATACGCAGTATTTT,CASSLDAGRTDTQYF
-,TRBD1,TRBV5-6,TRBJ1-1,TGTGCCAGCAGCTTGGGTGGGACAGGGGGCCGGAGTGAAGCTTTCTTT,CASSLGGTGGRSEAFF
few,-,TRBV5-6,TRBJ1-4,TGTGCCAGCAACCCTATGGGGAGGCTTAATGAAAAACTGTTTTTT,CASNPMGRLNEKLFF
-,-,TRBV24-1,TRBJ1-6,TGTGCCACCAGTGAACAGGCGGCCAATTCACCCCTCCACTTT,CATSEQAANSPLHF
-,-,TRBV27,TRBJ2-2,TGTGCCAGCAGTTTACCAGGGATTGGAACCGGGGAGCTGTTTTTT,CASSLPGIGTGELFF
-,TRBD1,TRBV29-1,TRBJ1-1,TGCAGCGTACGGACAGGGGGTATGGCGAACACTGAAGCTTTCTTT,CSVRTGGMANTEAFF
-,TRBD2,TRBV2,TRBJ2-1,TGTGCCAGCAGTGAAGGCCTAGCGGGGGGTGGGTTCTTC,CASSEGLAGGGFF
-,-,TRBV25-1,TRBJ1-2,TGTGCCAGCAGTGAGGAGTTGGGTGCTAACTATGGCTACACCTTC,CASSEELGANYGYTF
-,-,TRBV2,TRBJ2-2,TGTGCCAGCAGTGGGCGGGTTCCACTGAACACCGGGGAGCTGTTTTTT,CASSGRVPLNTGELFF
-,-,TRBV10-2,TRBJ2-7,TGCGCCAGCAGCTTCGACAGTACCGAGCAGTACTTC,CASSFDSTEQYF
-,-,TRBV5-1,TRBJ1-3,TGCGCCAGCAGCCCGGGGAGAGGGGGAAACACCATATATTTT,CASSPGRGGNTIYF
-,TRBD1,TRBV7-9,TRBJ1-5,TGTGCCAGCAGCCCAGGGGGGACAGGGGCTCAGCCCCAGCATTTT,CASSPGGTGAQPQHF
-,TRBD1,TRBV7-6,TRBJ2-7,TGTGCCAGCAGCTTACAACAGGGGGCATATTACGAGCAGTACTTC,CASSLQQGAYYEQYF
-,-,TRBV5-1,TRBJ2-5,TGCGCCAGCAGCACGGGGTCGTCAGAGACCCAGTACTTC,CASSTGSSETQYF
-,-,TRBV30,TRBJ1-5,TGTGCCTGGAGTGCAGGGGAACCTCAGCCCCAGCATTTT,CAWSAGEPQPQHF
-,-,TRBV23-1,TRBJ2-7,TGCGCCAGCAGTCAATCCGCTGGGGGCACGAGGAGAGGGCCGAGCTCCTACGAGCAGTACTTC,CASSQSAGGTRRGPSSYEQYF
-,TRBD1,TRBV7-6,TRBJ2-7,TGTGCCAGCAGCTTCGCCGGGACAGGGGGCCTAAGCTCCTACGAGCAGTACTTC,CASSFAGTGGLSSYEQYF
-,-,TRBV30,TRBJ1-5,TGTGCCTGGAGTGACCAGGGCAATCAGCCCCAGCATTTT,CAWSDQGNQPQHF
-,TRBD1,TRBV10-3,TRBJ2-1,TGTGCCATCAGTGAAGGGGACAGGCACTCCTACAATGAGCAGTTCTTC,CAISEGDRHSYNEQFF